One sample yielded the 5 T cell receptor beta chains listed below, sequenced in a study of T cell responses to AZD1222 COVID-19 vaccine (dated by TCRdb to about 2021). The meaning of the sample's time point label: about 28 days (+/-7) after the second vaccine dose. The receptor library was made with the immunoSEQ multiplex PCR assay. Sourced from immuneACCESS, this table was stored by TCRdb with only in-frame sequences that have V and J called. A share of the clones is absent; for the studies checked, an unresolved V gene accounts for under half, and the remainder has no known explanation. Counted in this sample were some 180,000 clones; 80% to 95% of them appeared once. Approximately 1.8% of the sample lies in the top ten. The sample consisted of peripheral blood, taken 28 days after the second AZD1222 dose. The receptors were sampled from an adult who received the AZD1222 COVID-19 vaccine.

CDR3 nucleotides: TGTGCCAGGCCATTGGAAACTAATGAAAAACTGTTTTTT. This gives the protein CARPLETNEKLFF. V is TRBV19 and J is TRBJ1-4; D is uncertain. The CDR3 runs 13 residues. Trimming took 9 bases from V and 1 from J, leaving 9 bases between them. The V gene's germline CDR1 is LNHDA and CDR2 SQIVND (reference sequence).

The chain uses TRBV5-6 and TRBJ2-2; possible D gene TRBD2, 6 bases. Trimming removed 0 bases from V and 7 bases from J, with 7 bases in between. The germline gives CDR1 SGHDT, CDR2 YYEEEE. The length of the CDR3 is 13 residues. The chain's CDR3 is CASSLVGGGELFF. The CDR3 nucleotides are TGTGCCAGCAGCTTGGTCGGGGGCGGGGAGCTGTTTTTT.

J is TRBJ2-7 and V is TRBV5-1; 9 bases line up with TRBD1. The CDR3 loop spans 11 amino acids. After removal of 3 bases from V and 12 bases from J, the junction contained 4 bases not matched to a gene. CDR1 is SGHRS and CDR2 is YFSETQ in the germline V gene. The CDR3 DNA reads TGCGCCAGCAGCTCTGAACAGGGGGCGTACTTC. Amino acids: CASSSEQGAYF.

This clone was seen a single time. J is TRBJ1-2 and V is TRBV28; 8 nucleotides match TRBD1. The CDR3 is made up of 15 amino acids. After removal of 5 bases from V and 4 bases from J, the junction contained 9 bases not matched to a gene. CDR1 is MDHEN and CDR2 is SYDVKM in the germline V gene. DNA of the CDR3: TGTGCCAGCAGTCAAGAACAGGGGGATATCTATGGCTACACCTTC. It encodes CASSQEQGDIYGYTF.

The genes are TRBV7-2 and TRBJ1-2; weak D call: TRBD1 (5 bases). V gave up 1 base and J gave up 8 bases, with 11 bases separating them. The V gene's germline CDR1 is SGHTA and CDR2 FQGNSA. CDR3 length equals 13 residues. The CDR3 DNA is TGTGCCAGCAGCTTAGACGGGGGGACCGGCTACACCTTC. Translation: CASSLDGGTGYTF. The full variable domain, its missing parts supplied by reference TRBV7-2 and TRBJ1-2, is GAGVSQSPSNKVTEKGKDVELRCDPISGHTALYWYRQSLGQGLEFLIYFQGNSAPDKSGLPSDRFSAERTGGSVSTLTIQRTQQEDSAVYLCASSLDGGTGYTFGSGTRLTVV.